Listed below are T cell receptor beta chains from one sample, sequenced in a study of spatial heterogeneity in lung cancer. TCRdb passed the 5' RACE reads through MiXCR, listing each CDR3 protein once. The sample lists roughly 60,000 distinct CDR3 sequences, 8.4% occurring once. Material: PBMCs, obtained at surgery. The receptors derive from a female donor with early-stage non-small cell lung cancer. Each CDR3 is given with its conserved first and last residue. The D gene is left open where the match is weak. Rows give clone size only sometimes, using once, few, many, or a class for an expanded clone.

cdr3_nt	cdr3_aa	v_call	d_call	cdr3_length	j_call	clone_size
TGCGCCAGCAGCTTGGTCCCAGCGGGAGGGACCGGGGAGCTGTTTTTT	CASSLVPAGGTGELFF	TRBV5-1	TRBD2	16	TRBJ2-2	many
TGTGCCAGCAGCCAAGTCCTGGACTATGGCTACACCTTC	CASSQVLDYGYTF	TRBV3-1	NA	13	TRBJ1-2	NA
TGTGCCAGCAGCTTCACCGATCTTCGGGGCTACACCTTC	CASSFTDLRGYTF	TRBV11-3	NA	13	TRBJ1-2	few
TGCGCCAGCAGCCTGGGGCTAGCGGGTTTAAATGAGCAGTTCTTC	CASSLGLAGLNEQFF	TRBV5-1	TRBD2	15	TRBJ2-1	many
TGCAGTGCTCCGTTGGGGCCCCAGGGAGTCACTGAAGCTTTCTTT	CSAPLGPQGVTEAFF	TRBV20-1	NA	15	TRBJ1-1	NA
TGCGCCAGCAGCTTGGTGGGGGACTCCTACAATGAGCAGTTCTTC	CASSLVGDSYNEQFF	TRBV5-1	NA	15	TRBJ2-1	few
TGTGCCAGCAGCTCCCGGCGGCCAAACACCGGGGAGCTGTTTTTT	CASSSRRPNTGELFF	TRBV7-6	NA	15	TRBJ2-2	few
TGTGCCAGCAGCTCGGGGACAGCCCACACAGATACGCAGTATTTT	CASSSGTAHTDTQYF	TRBV28	TRBD1	15	TRBJ2-3	NA
TGTGCCAGCAGTCCCCGCCGGGACAACGAGCAGTACTTC	CASSPRRDNEQYF	TRBV27	NA	13	TRBJ2-7	few
TGCAGCGTTGGGGCCGGGACAGGGTCCACAGATACGCAGTATTTT	CSVGAGTGSTDTQYF	TRBV29-1	TRBD1	15	TRBJ2-3	many
TGTGCCAGCAGACCCGGACTAGCCACAGATACGCAGTATTTT	CASRPGLATDTQYF	TRBV6-5	TRBD2	14	TRBJ2-3	NA
TGTGCCAGCAGCCAAGGATTGGACAGGGGTCAGGAAAAAGCTTTCTTT	CASSQGLDRGQEKAFF	TRBV4-2	TRBD1	16	TRBJ1-1	NA
TGTGCCAGCAGCTACAGGGGCTCTAGCACAGATACGCAGTATTTT	CASSYRGSSTDTQYF	TRBV7-9	TRBD1	15	TRBJ2-3	few
TGTGCCAGCCATGAGGGGCTCTCTGGAAACACCATATATTTT	CASHEGLSGNTIYF	TRBV6-5	NA	14	TRBJ1-3	few
TGTGCCAGCAGGTCGCCGGGACTAGCGGGAGGGCAGGTCCAGTTCTTC	CASRSPGLAGGQVQFF	TRBV12-3/TRBV12-4	TRBD2	16	TRBJ2-1	NA
TGTGCCAGTAGTTCGGGCGGGGGGGTTGTAGCCCAGCATTTT	CASSSGGGVVAQHF	TRBV19	NA	14	TRBJ1-5	many
TGTGCCAGCAGCCCCGCCGGCTACGGGGCCGGGGAGCTGTTTTTT	CASSPAGYGAGELFF	TRBV11-3	NA	15	TRBJ2-2	many